This T cell receptor beta chain was recorded in a study of CD8+ T cells in alopecia areata. Overall study results and limits: Patients shared TCRs less clearly than mice did, possibly owing to HLA. Many expanded lesional clones persisted in scalp and blood during tofacitinib treatment.

Regarding this clone: Antigen: not known.

In each case, RNA was isolated and then reverse transcribed into cDNA as the sequencing template. Method: immunoSEQ multiplex PCR; TCRdb's copy keeps in-frame clones and lacks some. The sample holds 100,000 to 120,000 clones; roughly three fifths are singletons and the top ten take approximately 3.6%. This sample's treatment: oral pan-JAK inhibitor, 5-10 mg twice daily. Alopecia areata patients had lesional scalp punch biopsies and peripheral blood taken from them. The source was CD4+ T cells sorted from blood, collected at week 24, from a patient treated with tofacitinib. This clonotype originated in a human donor with alopecia areata.

CDR3 coding DNA: TGTGCCAGCAGATTCGGTCGCGGGGGACAGCCCCAGCATTTT. As protein: CASRFGRGGQPQHF. V gene TRBV2 combines with J gene TRBJ1-5; perhaps TRBD1 as D (5 bases). Trimming cost V 6 bases and J 7 bases, with 16 bases left between them. The germline CDR1 and CDR2 sequences are SNHLY and FYNNEI. The length of the CDR3 is 14 residues.